Listed here are 32 T cell receptor beta chains from one sample, sequenced in a study of regulatory T cells in long-lasting Graves disease. Time point: persistent/refractory GD, antithyroid drugs over 5 years with positive TRAb. Extracted PBMC RNA gave rise to the TCR library. iRepertoire HTBI primers and Arm-PCR of CDR3 regions built TCR beta libraries. MiXCR was run by TCRdb on the multiplex PCR reads, yielding one entry per CDR3 protein. The sample consists of about 460,000 distinct CDR3 sequences, approximately 23% of them appearing once. Material: peripheral blood mononuclear cells (PBMCs), obtained when the disease was refractory, from a patient treated with antithyroid drugs. These TCRs come from a female donor with Graves disease.

There are many counts of this clonotype. The chain links TRBV12-3 or TRBV12-4 to TRBJ1-5; no clear D gene. V lost 6 bases to trimming and J lost 1 base, with 7 bases between them. The CDR3 runs 13 residues. The DNA of the CDR3 is TGTGCCAGCAGGCGTGGGAGCAATCAGCCCCAGCATTTT. Translated: CASRRGSNQPQHF.

V is TRBV18 and J is TRBJ1-4; 8 positions agree with TRBD1. Trimming took 3 bases from V and 0 from J; bases not matched to a gene: 6. This CDR3 contains 17 residues. Germline V gives CDR1 KGHSH, CDR2 LQKENI. The CDR3 sequence: CASSPLGQGTTNEKLFF. CDR3 sequence (DNA): TGTGCCAGCTCACCGCTCGGACAGGGAACAACTAATGAAAAACTGTTTTTT.

This clonotype was seen repeatedly, ten times or more. The CDR3 spells CASSKGLSEQYF. CDR3 sequence (DNA): TGTGCCAGCAGCAAGGGACTATCCGAGCAGTACTTC. V usage is TRBV3-1 and J usage is TRBJ2-7, with 7 bases fitting TRBD2. CDR3 size: 12 residues. V shed 5 bases, J shed 6 bases, and the junction held 4 bases outside the gene matches. Germline loops: CDR1 LGHDT, CDR2 YNNKEL (reference sequence).

This chain connects TRBV11-1 to TRBJ2-1, with TRBD1 matching 7 bases. CDR3 length equals 16 residues. The germline CDR1 and CDR2 sequences are SGHAT and FQDESV (reference sequence). V trimming: 4 bases; J trimming: 3 bases; junction bases outside the gene matches: 9. The DNA of the CDR3 is TGTGCCAGCAGCTCCACGACCCGGGACAGCTACAATGAGCAGTTCTTC. Translation: CASSSTTRDSYNEQFF.

This clonotype was detected ten times or more. V and J are TRBV7-2 and TRBJ2-7; TRBD2 matches 9 bases. The J segment lost 5 bases and the V segment lost 2 bases, leaving 7 bases of the junction unmatched. The CDR3 has 15 amino acids. Germline CDR1 and CDR2: SGHTA and FQGNSA. The CDR3 DNA reads as TGTGCCAGCAGCTTACGAGGCGGGGGGGACCACGAGCAGTACTTC. Encoded protein: CASSLRGGGDHEQYF.

This chain links TRBV7-6 with TRBJ2-1; D is ambiguous. The CDR3 is 15 amino acids. The germline V gene has CDR1 SGHVS and CDR2 FNYEAQ. The V and J ends lost 5 bases and 7 bases respectively, with 18 bases between them. CDR3 sequence: CASSLQSILRNEQFF. The CDR3 coding sequence is TGTGCCAGCAGCCTCCAGTCCATCCTACGGAATGAGCAGTTCTTC.

CDR3 residues: CASSYGGRPDTQYF. Here the CDR3 DNA reads TGTGCCAGCAGCTACGGGGGCAGACCAGATACGCAGTATTTT. The chain employs TRBV12-3 or TRBV12-4 and TRBJ2-3, with D perhaps TRBD1 or TRBD2 (6 bases each). This CDR3 is 14 amino acids long. The V end was cut by 6 bases, the J end by 4 bases, with 14 bases between.

The V call is TRBV3-1, the J call TRBJ2-7; a possible D gene is TRBD2 (6 bases). V lost 0 bases and J lost 5, with 14 bases in between. There are 15 residues in the CDR3. The germline gives CDR1 LGHDT, CDR2 YNNKEL (reference sequence). In nucleotides, the CDR3 is TGTGCCAGCAGCCAAGATCCCTCGGGACTTGACGAGCAGTACTTC. This sequence encodes CASSQDPSGLDEQYF.

The V gene is TRBV19, the J gene TRBJ2-7; tentative D call: TRBD1 (6 bases). Germline CDR1 and CDR2: LNHDA and SQIVND (reference sequence). The CDR3 runs to 15 residues. Trimming stripped 5 bases from V and 1 base from J, with 15 bases between. CDR3 loop: CASSLLRDKSYEQYF. CDR3 nucleotides: TGTGCCAGTAGTCTCCTCCGGGACAAATCCTACGAGCAGTACTTC.

This clonotype was counted a few times. One junction end disagrees with the germline gene, perhaps due to a read error. The chain couples TRBV19 to TRBJ2-7; possible D gene TRBD2, 5 bases. Looked up from germline, CDR1 is LNHDA and CDR2 is SQIVND (reference sequence). The CDR3 has 14 amino acids. Here the CDR3 DNA reads TGTGCCAGTGGTATAGGAACGGGGACCTACGAGCAGTACTTC. It codes for CASGIGTGTYEQYF.

In DNA form, the CDR3 reads TGCAGTGCTAGAGTAGCCTATGGCTACACCTTC. It specifies CSARVAYGYTF. V gene TRBV20-1 combines with J gene TRBJ1-2; D is unclear. Per germline, CDR1 DFQATT and CDR2 SNEGSKA (reference sequence). V dropped 1 base and J dropped 4 bases, with 4 bases sitting between them. The CDR3 loop spans 11 amino acids.

This clonotype was recorded at least ten times. This chain joins TRBV28 and TRBJ2-7; TRBD2 agrees at 9 bases. CDR3 size: 15 residues. Germline CDR1 and CDR2: MDHEN and SYDVKM. Unmatched junction bases numbered 10, after V lost 6 bases and J lost 4 bases. This CDR3 is CASSLETSGMYEQYF. The CDR3 coding sequence is TGTGCCAGCAGCCTCGAGACTAGCGGAATGTACGAGCAGTACTTC.

The table lists this clonotype with many counts. The V gene is TRBV6-1, the J gene TRBJ2-5, with no clear D. This CDR3 has 11 amino acids. Trimming took 10 bases from V and 9 from J, leaving 15 bases between them. Germline values: CDR1 MNHNS, CDR2 SASEGT. The CDR3 here is CAIQIYGAQYF. The DNA of the CDR3 is TGTGCCATACAAATTTATGGGGCCCAGTACTTC.

CDR3 sequence reads: CASSLWGQGARGYTF. In DNA, the CDR3 is TGTGCCAGCAGTTTATGGGGACAGGGGGCCCGCGGCTACACCTTC. The chain employs TRBV28 and TRBJ1-2, with 12 bases aligning to TRBD1. The V segment lost 0 bases and the J segment 8 bases; nucleotides outside the gene matches: 4. CDR1 is MDHEN, CDR2 SYDVKM, per germline. CDR3 length equals 15 residues.

Turning to this clonotype: A read error is likely here: a far larger clone is one base away. The chain is built from TRBV7-3 and TRBJ1-2, with 12 bases fitting TRBD1. This CDR3 contains 14 residues. Trimming cost V 9 bases and J 12 bases; bases outside gene matches: 14. Germline CDR1 reads SGHTA; CDR2 reads FQGTGA. The CDR3: CASSPSGTGGGHTF. For the CDR3, the DNA is TGTGCCAGTAGTCCTTCCGGGACAGGGGGCGGCCACACCTTC.

This clonotype was counted a few times. The chain carries TRBV11-3 and TRBJ2-4; either TRBD1 or TRBD2 may supply D (5 bases each). V was clipped by 5 bases and J by 2 bases, with 22 bases between them. The CDR3 has 18 residues. Looked up from germline, CDR1 is SGHNT and CDR2 is YENEEA. For the CDR3, the DNA is TGTGCCAGCAGCCCTGGGGGATGGGGCCCTCTTCCCAAAAACATTCAGTACTTC. It translates to CASSPGGWGPLPKNIQYF.

This clonotype has a handful of counts. The V and J genes are TRBV20-1 and TRBJ2-1, with 7 bases aligning to TRBD2. The CDR3 contains 14 residues. Germline CDR1 is DFQATT and CDR2 is SNEGSKA (reference sequence). V shed 4 bases, J shed 6 bases, and the junction held 9 bases outside the gene matches. The CDR3 sequence: CSAMGGGQGNEQFF. Here the CDR3 DNA reads TGCAGTGCTATGGGGGGAGGGCAAGGCAATGAGCAGTTCTTC.

CDR3 in amino acids: CSVAGSTPGELFF. Here the CDR3 DNA reads TGCAGCGTTGCCGGGTCCACGCCCGGGGAGCTGTTTTTT. The chain recombines TRBV29-1 with TRBJ2-2, with unresolved D. The CDR3 contains 13 residues. Germline V gives CDR1 SQVTM, CDR2 ANQGSEA. V lost 4 bases and J lost 6, with 12 bases in between.

On this clonotype: A clone one base away is much larger, so this may be a read error. V and J are TRBV27 and TRBJ1-2; D unresolved. Germline V gives CDR1 MNHEY, CDR2 SMNVEV (reference sequence). The CDR3 spans 14 residues. In DNA form, the CDR3 reads TGTGCCAGCAGTTTACGGCGGGATCAGCATGGCTACGCCTTC. Amino acids: CASSLRRDQHGYAF.

On this clonotype: This likely came from a read error, as a far larger clone is one base away. The chain joins TRBV11-1 to TRBJ1-4; 7 bases map to TRBD1. The CDR3 totals 15 residues. Germline-derived CDR1 and CDR2 are SGHAT and FQDESV (reference sequence). Trimming at V came to 4 bases and at J to 8 bases, leaving 10 bases not matched to a gene. The CDR3 DNA sequence: TGTGCCAGCAGCTCCGGACAGGAAGGGAGAGAAAAACTGTTTTTT. The encoded protein is CASSSGQEGREKLFF.

This chain joins TRBV12-3 or TRBV12-4 and TRBJ1-1; weak D call: TRBD1 (6 bases). Trimming stripped 10 bases from V and 2 bases from J, with 17 bases between. This CDR3 is 14 amino acids long. The CDR3 nucleotides are TGTGCCAACAGCTTCGGGACACCTAACACTGAAGCTTTCTTT. Its protein product is CANSFGTPNTEAFF.

This clonotype appeared many times. The chain carries TRBV7-2 and TRBJ2-4; tentative D call: TRBD2 (6 bases). The V end lost 5 bases, the J end lost 3 bases, and 20 bases lay between the germline ends. The CDR3 is 17 residues long. Looked up from germline, CDR1 is SGHTA and CDR2 is FQGNSA. CDR3 bases: TGTGCCAGCAGCACCCCTGGACTCGCCGGGGGCAAAAACATTCAGTACTTC. It yields the protein CASSTPGLAGGKNIQYF.

CDR3 residues: CAWSMGAGANVLTF. The CDR3 nucleotides are TGTGCCTGGAGTATGGGGGCTGGGGCCAACGTCCTGACTTTC. V is TRBV30 and J is TRBJ2-6; D assignment may be TRBD1 or TRBD2 (5 bases each). Looked up from germline, CDR1 is GTSNPN and CDR2 is SVGIG (reference sequence). The CDR3 is made up of 14 amino acids. Trimming shortened V by 2 bases and J by 2 bases, and 7 bases separated the two germline ends.

This clonotype has ten or more counts. The rearrangement uses TRBV28 and TRBJ1-2, with 8 positions matching TRBD1. After removal of 6 bases from V and 4 bases from J, the junction contained 4 bases not matched to a gene. There are 13 residues in the CDR3. Germline-derived CDR1 and CDR2 are MDHEN and SYDVKM. The CDR3 sequence: CASSRGRGYGYTF. In nucleotides, the CDR3 is TGTGCCAGCAGCAGGGGGCGAGGCTATGGCTACACCTTC.

This clonotype was recorded many times. The V call is TRBV6-5, the J call TRBJ2-5; D is uncertain. The ends were cut back, 2 bases at V and 1 base at J, with 2 bases in the middle. The CDR3 runs to 12 residues. CDR1 is MNHEY, CDR2 SVGAGI, per germline. CDR3 DNA sequence: TGTGCCAGCAGTTACGTCCAAGAGACCCAGTACTTC. Translating it yields CASSYVQETQYF.

The rearrangement uses TRBV18 and TRBJ2-7; D is perhaps TRBD1 (5 bases). V lost 5 bases, J lost 4 bases, and 12 bases lay in between. The CDR3 is 13 amino acids. Germline CDR1 is KGHSH and CDR2 is LQKENI. The CDR3 DNA sequence: TGTGCCAGCTCATCGACAGTGCTTTACGAGCAGTACTTC. Residues: CASSSTVLYEQYF.

This clonotype was seen many times. The rearrangement links TRBV6-1 to TRBJ2-7, with 8 positions matching TRBD1. V gave up 5 bases and J gave up 6 bases; unmatched junction bases: 12. The CDR3 length is 15 residues. Germline values: CDR1 MNHNS, CDR2 SASEGT. This chain's CDR3 is CASSILRTGLSEQYF. The DNA of the CDR3 is TGTGCCAGCAGTATCTTAAGGACAGGGCTCTCCGAGCAGTACTTC.

This clonotype was seen only a few times. The chain is built from TRBV20-1 and TRBJ1-5; 7 nucleotides agree with TRBD1. The length of the CDR3 is 13 residues. Germline CDR1 is DFQATT and CDR2 is SNEGSKA (reference sequence). Germline trimming cut 5 bases from V and 3 bases from J; bases unmatched to any gene: 4. CDR3 nucleotides: TGCAGTGCTGCACAGGGGAACAATCAGCCCCAGCATTTT. This encodes CSAAQGNNQPQHF.

Only a few counts were recorded for this clonotype. The chain employs TRBV20-1 and TRBJ2-1; TRBD1 matches 9 bases. The junction had 4 bases not matched to a gene; V was cut back by 6 bases and J by 1 base. CDR3 length: 14 residues. In germline, CDR1 is DFQATT, CDR2 SNEGSKA (reference sequence). CDR3 sequence: CSARQGGSYNEQFF. The CDR3 nucleotides read TGCAGTGCAAGACAGGGGGGGTCCTACAATGAGCAGTTCTTC.

J is TRBJ1-5 and V is TRBV19; D is undetermined. V was cut by 3 bases and J by 0 bases, with 6 bases left in between. Germline V lookup: CDR1 LNHDA, CDR2 SQIVND (reference sequence). The CDR3 contains 14 residues. CDR3 in amino acids: CASSIEDSNQPQHF. CDR3 DNA: TGTGCCAGTAGTATTGAAGATAGCAATCAGCCCCAGCATTTT.

This clonotype has more than one count but fewer than ten. The V gene is TRBV7-2, the J gene TRBJ1-1; D is unresolved. The length of the CDR3 is 13 residues. In germline, CDR1 is SGHTA, CDR2 FQGNSA. Trimming removed 0 bases from V and 3 bases from J, with 5 bases in between. The CDR3 nucleotides are TGTGCCAGCAGCTTAGCCAGCCACACTGAAGCTTTCTTT. Translating it yields CASSLASHTEAFF. The variable domain in full, with the rest retrieved from reference TRBV7-2 and TRBJ1-1, is GAGVSQSPSNKVTEKGKDVELRCDPISGHTALYWYRQSLGQGLEFLIYFQGNSAPDKSGLPSDRFSAERTGGSVSTLTIQRTQQEDSAVYLCASSLASHTEAFFGQGTRLTVV.

The V and J genes are TRBV3-1 and TRBJ2-7, with TRBD2 identical over 9 bases. Per the germline V gene, CDR1 is LGHDT and CDR2 is YNNKEL (reference sequence). J gave up 3 bases and V 2 bases, and 5 bases lay outside the gene matches. The CDR3 consists of 15 residues. The CDR3 is CASSQYSGSLYEQYF. CDR3 nucleotides: TGTGCCAGCAGCCAATATAGCGGGAGCCTCTACGAGCAGTACTTC.